A single sample is the source of the 24 T cell receptor beta chains below, sequenced in a study of regulatory T cells in long-lasting Graves disease. Time point here: newly diagnosed GD, antithyroid drugs for less than 3 months. PBMC RNA was the source of the TCR library. Construction of TCR beta libraries relied on iRepertoire HTBI primers and on Arm-PCR targeting CDR3 regions. TCRdb itself ran the multiplex PCR reads through MiXCR, one entry per CDR3 protein. The profile covers approximately 230,000 distinct CDR3 sequences, with approximately 20% appearing a single time and about 20% taken by the ten largest. The material was peripheral blood mononuclear cells (PBMCs), obtained at new diagnosis, from a patient treated with antithyroid drugs. These receptor sequences come from a female donor with Graves disease.

This clonotype has only one observation. The rearrangement joins TRBV27 to TRBJ1-1; D unclear. The CDR3 has 14 residues. Trimming shortened V by 4 bases and J by 0 bases, and 9 bases separated the two germline ends. Germline assignment: CDR1 MNHEY and CDR2 SMNVEV (reference sequence). Written as DNA, the CDR3 is TGTGCCAGCAGTTCCTTGGTGATGAACACTGAAGCTTTCTTT. Translated, it gives CASSSLVMNTEAFF.

With respect to this clonotype: A far bigger clonotype differs at one base, so this is likely a read error. The genes are TRBV12-3 or TRBV12-4 and TRBJ2-5, with 9 bases that match TRBD1. The assigned J gene may be wrong: the sequence end matches TRBJ2-1 better. The CDR3 is 15 residues long. The CDR3 DNA is TGTGCCAGCAGTTTGACAGGGGGTCTCTCGAATGGGCAGTTCTTC. Encoded protein: CASSLTGGLSNGQFF.

This clonotype was recorded many times. The CDR3 loop is CASSSGEGGNQPQHF. In DNA form, the CDR3 reads TGTGCCAGCAGCTCTGGGGAAGGGGGCAATCAGCCCCAGCATTTT. The chain combines TRBV12-3 or TRBV12-4 with TRBJ1-5; the D gene is possibly TRBD1 (5 bases). The CDR3 is 15 amino acids. V lost 6 bases, J lost 2 bases, and 14 bases lay in between.

V usage is TRBV28 and J usage is TRBJ1-1, with unresolved D. V was cut by 6 bases and J by 3 bases, with 14 bases left in between. Germline V gene sequence: CDR1 MDHEN, CDR2 SYDVKM. The CDR3 is made up of 14 amino acids. DNA for the CDR3: TGTGCCAGCAGCCCGTTTGGAGGGTACACTGAAGCTTTCTTT. Protein product: CASSPFGGYTEAFF.

This clonotype came up many times. This chain joins TRBV6-1 and TRBJ2-2; D is perhaps TRBD1 (5 bases). This CDR3 has 16 residues. Germline loops: CDR1 MNHNS, CDR2 SASEGT. Trimming removed 6 bases at V and 5 bases at J, with 19 bases between. The CDR3 region is CASSELPGHSTGELFF. CDR3 nucleotides: TGTGCCAGCAGCGAGCTTCCAGGACACTCAACCGGGGAGCTGTTTTTT.

V and J are TRBV12-3 or TRBV12-4 and TRBJ1-2, with unresolved D. The V end was cut by 10 bases, the J end by 5 bases, with 11 bases between. CDR3 length equals 11 residues. This CDR3 reads CAIAQFYGYTF. For the CDR3, the DNA is TGTGCCATAGCCCAGTTTTATGGCTACACCTTC.

In its sample, this clonotype was seen many times. This chain links TRBV29-1 with TRBJ1-4; TRBD1 might be the D (6 bases). Germline loops: CDR1 SQVTM, CDR2 ANQGSEA. This CDR3 has 13 amino acids. V lost 5 bases and J 6 bases, leaving 13 bases between the germline ends. The CDR3 region has the DNA TGCAGCGTTTCAGGGGCGCGAGATGAAAAACTGTTTTTT. It encodes CSVSGARDEKLFF.

This clonotype was seen ten or more times. The rearrangement uses TRBV6-5 and TRBJ2-1; TRBD2 matches 8 bases. J lost 2 bases, V lost 4 bases, and 4 bases had no gene match. Germline CDR1 and CDR2: MNHEY and SVGAGI. CDR3 length: 15 amino acids. The chain's CDR3 is CASSSRAGAYNEQFF. The CDR3 region has the DNA TGTGCCAGCAGTTCCCGAGCGGGAGCCTACAATGAGCAGTTCTTC.

This clonotype came up many times. V and J are TRBV20-1 and TRBJ1-4; the match to TRBD1 covers 7 bases. This CDR3 is 15 amino acids long. CDR1 is DFQATT, CDR2 SNEGSKA, per germline (reference sequence). V shed 4 bases, J shed 0 bases, and the junction held 5 bases outside the gene matches. The CDR3 nucleotides read TGCAGTGCTAAGGGACAGCTAGCAACTAATGAAAAACTGTTTTTT. Amino acids: CSAKGQLATNEKLFF.

This clonotype was counted only a few times. The chain recombines TRBV7-6 with TRBJ1-6; 10 positions match TRBD1. Germline lookup yields CDR1 SGHVS and CDR2 FNYEAQ. The CDR3 extends over 14 amino acids. Unmatched junction bases numbered 2, after V lost 4 bases and J lost 8 bases. In DNA, the CDR3 is TGTGCCAGCAGCTCAGACAGGGGGCATTCACCCCTCCACTTT. Amino acids: CASSSDRGHSPLHF.

This clonotype has at least ten counts. The V gene is TRBV11-1, the J gene TRBJ1-1, with D perhaps TRBD1 (6 bases). The length of the CDR3 is 13 residues. Germline loops: CDR1 SGHAT, CDR2 FQDESV (reference sequence). V was shortened by 3 bases and J by 4 bases, with 9 bases between the two germline ends. The CDR3 sequence is CASSFLRGTEAFF. CDR3 in DNA: TGTGCCAGCAGCTTCCTCAGGGGCACTGAAGCTTTCTTT.

The V gene is TRBV7-9, the J gene TRBJ2-7; TRBD2 matches 12 bases. From germline, CDR1 is SEHNR and CDR2 FQNEAQ (reference sequence). V gave up 5 bases and J gave up 6 bases; unmatched junction bases: 14. The CDR3 length is 17 residues. The CDR3 DNA is TGTGCCAGCAGCAACACGCTAGCGGGAGGGCCCTGGGGCGAGCAGTACTTC. This gives the protein CASSNTLAGGPWGEQYF.

This clonotype was seen a few times. The rearrangement uses TRBV5-1 and TRBJ1-2; TRBD1 matches at 12 bases. The CDR3 sequence is 17 residues long. The J segment lost 2 bases and the V segment lost 5 bases, leaving 10 bases of the junction unmatched. CDR1 and CDR2 (germline): SGHRS, YFSETQ. Here the CDR3 reads CASRHGTGGETNYGYTF. CDR3 nucleotides: TGCGCCAGCAGACACGGGACAGGGGGCGAAACCAACTATGGCTACACCTTC.

At least ten counts were recorded for this clonotype. The chain joins TRBV18 to TRBJ2-3; 14 bases are shared with TRBD2. The germline gives CDR1 KGHSH, CDR2 LQKENI. The CDR3 has 17 residues. With 1 base clipped from V and 5 bases from J, the junction kept 5 bases outside the gene matches. For the CDR3, the DNA is TGTGCCAGCTCACCACAAGGACTAGCGGGAGGACGAGATACGCAGTATTTT. The encoded protein is CASSPQGLAGGRDTQYF.

This clonotype has ten or more counts. The chain uses TRBV28 and TRBJ2-5, with 8 bases identical to TRBD2. Germline values: CDR1 MDHEN, CDR2 SYDVKM. The CDR3 is made up of 13 amino acids. The V segment lost 4 bases and the J segment 5 bases; nucleotides outside the gene matches: 3. Here the CDR3 reads CASSSGGGETQYF. As DNA, the CDR3 is TGTGCCAGCAGTTCCGGGGGGGGGGAGACCCAGTACTTC.

This clonotype has just one count. This sequence may be a read error, since a much larger clone differs from it by one base. The chain is built from TRBV19 and TRBJ2-5; TRBD2 matches at 9 bases. The end of the DNA aligns better with TRBJ2-1, so the J call may be wrong. Germline assignment: CDR1 LNHDA and CDR2 SQIVND (reference sequence). The CDR3 extends over 15 amino acids. The CDR3 DNA follows: TGTGCCAGCCTACAGACTAGCGGAGAATACAATGAGCAGTTCTTC. Its translation: CASLQTSGEYNEQFF.

This clonotype was counted ten times or more. The V call is TRBV5-1, the J call TRBJ1-4; 9 nucleotides line up with TRBD1. The CDR3 is 14 amino acids. Per the germline V gene, CDR1 is SGHRS and CDR2 is YFSETQ. V lost 4 bases to trimming and J lost 8 bases; unmatched junction nucleotides: 6. As DNA, the CDR3 is TGCGCCAGCAGCCCCGGGACAGGGAGGGAAAAACTGTTTTTT. Residues: CASSPGTGREKLFF.

This clonotype occurred many times. The CDR3 coding sequence is TGCAGAGTCGTACCCATCATGAACACTGAAGCTTTCTTT. It specifies CRVVPIMNTEAFF. The V gene is TRBV29-1, the J gene TRBJ1-1; D is uncertain. CDR1 is SQVTM, CDR2 ANQGSEA, per germline. The CDR3 is 13 residues long. Supplemented by reference TRBV29-1 and TRBJ1-1, the full variable domain reads SAVISQKPSRDICQRGTSLTIQCQVDSQVTMMFWYRQQPGQSLTLIATANQGSEATYESGFVIDKFPISRPNLTFSTLTVSNMSPEDSSIYLCRVVPIMNTEAFFGQGTRLTVV.

V gene TRBV24-1 combines with J gene TRBJ2-7, with D maybe TRBD2 (5 bases). V shed 6 bases and J shed 5 bases, with 13 bases lying between them. Germline CDR1 and CDR2: KGHDR and SFDVKD. The CDR3 is 13 residues long. The CDR3: CATSHWSGDEQYF. The CDR3 DNA is TGTGCCACCAGTCACTGGTCCGGGGACGAGCAGTACTTC.

The chain combines TRBV4-2 with TRBJ1-4; D perhaps matches TRBD1 (6 bases). Germline assignment: CDR1 LGHNA and CDR2 YNFKEQ. V lost 1 base and J lost 0, with 9 bases in between. This CDR3 region has 16 residues. CDR3 protein: CASSQGAGATNEKLFF. The CDR3 DNA reads as TGTGCCAGCAGCCAAGGGGCAGGGGCAACTAATGAAAAACTGTTTTTT.

Turning to this clonotype: This sequence is one base from a far larger clone and is likely a read error. The V call is TRBV11-3, the J call TRBJ1-1, with TRBD1 as a possible D gene (5 bases). From germline, CDR1 is SGHNT and CDR2 YENEEA. This CDR3 comprises 14 residues. V was trimmed by 4 bases and J by 9 bases, leaving 18 bases between them. The CDR3 bases are TGTGCCAGCAGCTCCGGGGCTTCGGTGCCGAAAGCTTTCTTT. Protein product: CASSSGASVPKAFF.

This clonotype was observed at least ten times. This chain uses TRBV19 with TRBJ2-2; 12 nucleotides line up with TRBD2. Germline CDR1 LNHDA, CDR2 SQIVND (reference sequence). J lost 7 bases, V lost 2 bases, and 8 bases had no gene match. The CDR3 sequence is 17 residues long. The CDR3 reads CASSIIRLAGEFGELFF. The CDR3, as DNA: TGTGCCAGTAGTATAATAAGACTAGCGGGAGAGTTCGGGGAGCTGTTTTTT.

This clonotype occurred many times. The gene calls are TRBV7-9 and TRBJ1-4; the match to TRBD1 covers 8 bases. The trim removed 5 bases at V and 13 bases at J, leaving 12 bases unmatched. This CDR3 is built from 14 residues. Looked up from germline, CDR1 is SEHNR and CDR2 is FQNEAQ (reference sequence). CDR3 coding DNA: TGTGCCAGCAGCCGTGGACAGGGAGAGGCGGGACTGTTTTTT. Translation gives CASSRGQGEAGLFF.

This clonotype was seen many times. The CDR3 nucleotides read TGCAGTGCAAGGACTCCCACCTCCCTCGAGCAGTACTTC. Translating it yields CSARTPTSLEQYF. V and J are TRBV20-1 and TRBJ2-7; weak D call: TRBD2 (5 bases). Germline lookup yields CDR1 DFQATT and CDR2 SNEGSKA (reference sequence). This CDR3 region has 13 residues. The V gene lost 6 bases and the J gene lost 6 bases, with 18 bases spanning the gap.